This T cell receptor (beta chain) was identified during a study of blood T cell repertoires in COVID-19. Looking at the study overall: Nucleic acid was either cDNA or gDNA, and it came from T cells, B-cell-depleted T cells, or PBMCs.

Original methodology: Counts of nucleated cells, estimated from reference gene primer amplification, were obtained. This table comes from immunoSEQ multiplex PCR, and its TCRdb copy is limited to in-frame clones, with some not included. V and J calls and clone size are copied from that table; D and trimming were computed from the DNA. This table holds about 370,000 clones, roughly 90% found once. Looked up from germline, CDR1 is LGHNA and CDR2 is YSLEER. CDR3 length: 15 amino acids. The V end was cut by 3 bases, the J end by 1 base, with 12 bases between. The sequence was collected from a woman in her 30s with COVID-19, enrolled during active disease. This chain joins TRBV4-3 and TRBJ1-1; tentatively, D is TRBD1 (6 bases). Sequencing was carried out using peripheral blood. The CDR3 region is CASSHAGVGNTEAFF. CDR3 nucleotides: TGCGCCAGCAGCCATGCAGGGGTGGGGAACACTGAAGCTTTCTTT.